The T cell receptor (beta chain) under discussion was sequenced for a study of cytomegalovirus exposure and HLA in healthy donors. In germline, CDR1 is MGHDK, CDR2 SYGVNS. The CDR3 extends over 15 amino acids. Trimming removed 4 bases from V and 8 bases from J; junction bases left unmatched: 11. PCR was performed using 60 Vbeta and 13 Jbeta primers. Sequencing was performed with immunoSEQ multiplex PCR; in TCRdb, only in-frame clones are kept and a portion is missing. The sample includes some 170,000 clones, 78% of them seen just once. Sequenced material: PBMCs. The chain has TRBV25-1 and TRBJ1-2; 9 bases line up with TRBD1. The clonotype originates from a female donor in good health and CMV-seronegative. This CDR3 is CASSAVGQGAKGYTF. The CDR3 coding sequence is TGTGCCAGCAGTGCGGTGGGACAGGGAGCGAAAGGCTACACCTTC.